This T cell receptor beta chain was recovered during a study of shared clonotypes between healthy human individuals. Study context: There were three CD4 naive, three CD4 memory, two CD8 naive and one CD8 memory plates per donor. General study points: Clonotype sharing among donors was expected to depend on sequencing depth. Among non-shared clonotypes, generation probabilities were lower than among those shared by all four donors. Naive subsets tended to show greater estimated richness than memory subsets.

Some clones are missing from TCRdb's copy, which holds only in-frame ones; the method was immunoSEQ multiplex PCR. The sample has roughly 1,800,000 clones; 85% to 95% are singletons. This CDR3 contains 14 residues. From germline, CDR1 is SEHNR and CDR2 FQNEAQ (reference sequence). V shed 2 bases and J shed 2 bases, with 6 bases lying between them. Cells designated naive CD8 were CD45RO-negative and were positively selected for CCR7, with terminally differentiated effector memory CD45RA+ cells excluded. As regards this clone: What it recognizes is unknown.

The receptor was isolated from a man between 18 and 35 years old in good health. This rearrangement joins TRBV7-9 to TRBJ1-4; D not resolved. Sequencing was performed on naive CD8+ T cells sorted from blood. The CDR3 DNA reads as TGTGCCAGCAGCTTACCACACACTAATGAAAAACTGTTTTTT. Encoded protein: CASSLPHTNEKLFF.